One sample yielded the 10 T cell receptor beta chains listed below, sequenced in a study of OX40 agonist ivuxolimab in advanced cancers. This table comes from immunoSEQ multiplex PCR, and its TCRdb copy is limited to in-frame clones, with some not included. The table has tens of thousands of clones, 75% to 90% seen once. This specimen was CD4+ or CD8+ T cells sorted from blood, taken in a trial of the OX40 agonist ivuxolimab. Source of these receptors: an adult with an advanced solid tumor such as melanoma, head and neck, liver or kidney cancer.

The chain has TRBV9 and TRBJ2-1; TRBD1 agrees at 10 bases. The germline V gene encodes CDR1 SGDLS and CDR2 YYNGEE. The CDR3 is made up of 19 amino acids. With 6 bases clipped from V and 0 bases from J, the junction kept 15 bases outside the gene matches. The CDR3 nucleotides read TGTGCCAGCACCGACTCCCGGGACAGGGGATTGAGCTCCTACAATGAGCAGTTCTTC. Protein sequence: CASTDSRDRGLSSYNEQFF.

This chain joins TRBV6-6 and TRBJ1-2; D unresolved. This CDR3 has 14 amino acids. Germline lookup yields CDR1 MNHNY and CDR2 SVGAGI (reference sequence). Trimming pared 9 bases from V and 5 bases from J, leaving 19 bases between. CDR3 protein: CASHESAGGYGYTF. The CDR3 coding sequence is TGTGCCAGTCACGAATCGGCAGGCGGGTATGGCTACACCTTC.

This chain joins TRBV5-5 and TRBJ2-3; 7 bases are a match to TRBD2. Germline loops: CDR1 SGHKS, CDR2 YYEKEE (reference sequence). V was pared by 5 bases and J by 2 bases, with 11 bases of the junction left unmatched. This CDR3 comprises 16 residues. The CDR3 region is CASRSGPLAYTDTQYF. DNA for the CDR3: TGTGCCAGCAGGTCTGGCCCACTAGCGTACACAGATACGCAGTATTTT. The full variable domain, completed using reference TRBV5-5 and TRBJ2-3, is DAGVTQSPTHLIKTRGQQVTLRCSPISGHKSVSWYQQVLGQGPQFIFQYYEKEERGRGNFPDRFSARQFPNYSSELNVNALLLGDSALYLCASRSGPLAYTDTQYFGPGTRLTVL.

The chain combines TRBV6-1 with TRBJ2-7; D unclear. Trimming pared 3 bases from V and 1 base from J, leaving 13 bases between. The germline gives CDR1 MNHNS, CDR2 SASEGT. The CDR3 length is 15 residues. The DNA of the CDR3 is TGTGCCAGCAGTGAGTTGGGCAGTTTGTCCTACGAGCAGTACTTC. Translating it yields CASSELGSLSYEQYF.

The chain joins TRBV5-6 to TRBJ1-4; 9 bases are a match to TRBD1. CDR1 SGHDT and CDR2 YYEEEE come from the germline V gene. This CDR3 is 14 amino acids long. Trimming cost V 4 bases and J 2 bases; bases outside gene matches: 0. The CDR3 DNA follows: TGTGCCAGCAGCGGGACAGGGACTAATGAAAAACTGTTTTTT. It translates to CASSGTGTNEKLFF.

The CDR3 loop reads CAVAGGIQETQYF. DNA of the CDR3: TGTGCCGTAGCGGGGGGGATCCAAGAGACCCAGTACTTC. The J gene is TRBJ2-5, the V gene TRBV7-8, with 11 positions matching TRBD2. The CDR3 length is 13 residues. The V and J ends lost 11 bases and 1 base, in that order; junction bases with no gene match: 3. Germline assignment: CDR1 SGHVS and CDR2 FQNEAQ.

V and J are TRBV6-1 and TRBJ2-7; 9 bases agree with TRBD1. This CDR3 comprises 14 residues. Germline CDR1 MNHNS, CDR2 SASEGT. J gave up 5 bases and V 4 bases, and 6 bases lay outside the gene matches. The CDR3 spells CASSAGTGSNEQYF. Written as DNA, the CDR3 is TGTGCCAGCAGTGCCGGGACAGGGAGCAACGAGCAGTACTTC.

The rearrangement uses TRBV18 and TRBJ2-2; the match to TRBD1 covers 7 bases. CDR3 length: 15 residues. With 2 bases clipped from V and 3 bases from J, the junction kept 3 bases outside the gene matches. The germline V gene encodes CDR1 KGHSH and CDR2 LQKENI. The CDR3 spells CASSPAQGYTGELFF. CDR3 nucleotide sequence: TGTGCCAGCTCACCAGCACAGGGGTACACCGGGGAGCTGTTTTTT.

The rearrangement links TRBV27 to TRBJ2-5, with a possible D match to TRBD1 (6 bases). Trimming shortened V by 4 bases and J by 2 bases, and 14 bases separated the two germline ends. Germline CDR1 and CDR2: MNHEY and SMNVEV (reference sequence). The CDR3 has 15 amino acids. The CDR3 DNA sequence: TGTGCCAGCAGTTCTCTACAGGGATTGCAAGAGACCCAGTACTTC. This encodes CASSSLQGLQETQYF.

V is TRBV18 and J is TRBJ2-7; D unclear. Trimming cost V 3 bases and J 6 bases, with 9 bases left between them. Germline values: CDR1 KGHSH, CDR2 LQKENI. The CDR3 extends over 12 amino acids. For the CDR3, the DNA is TGTGCCAGCTCACCGCCTACGTCCGAGCAGTACTTC. Translating gives CASSPPTSEQYF.